This T cell receptor (beta chain) derives from a study of neurological immune-mediated disorders. Study-wide points: The study phylogenetically grouped the repertoires of 18 of 34 multiple sclerosis patients into one related-CDR3 cluster, a possible signature.

The cDNA was generated by 5'RACE with 10-nucleotide random UMIs. Every sequencing run generated in excess of 160 million TCR-beta sequences. These sequences covered 15-18 subjects. TCRdb used MiXCR to reprocess the 5' RACE reads, holding one entry per CDR3 protein. The sample includes about 87,000 distinct CDR3 sequences, approximately 3.5% of them seen just once. Germline loops: CDR1 DFQATT, CDR2 SNEGSKA (reference sequence). CDR3 length: 11 residues. The V gene lost 5 bases and the J gene lost 3 bases, with 8 bases spanning the gap. Many counts were recorded for this clonotype. Antigen: not known. Source material: PBMCs. V usage is TRBV20-1 and J usage is TRBJ2-7; no clear D. The origin of this receptor is a woman in her fifties or sixties with multiple sclerosis. CDR3 sequence: CSAAKGYEQYF. The CDR3 DNA reads TGCAGTGCTGCGAAGGGCTACGAGCAGTACTTC.